A selection of T cell receptor beta chains follows, all from one sample in a study of T cell responses to AZD1222 COVID-19 vaccine. Only in-frame clones appear in the TCRdb table, and some are missing; sequencing was by immunoSEQ multiplex PCR. Of approximately 150,000 clones detected, approximately 90% appear once; the ten largest clones hold approximately 0.97%. The source material was peripheral blood, sampled 28 days after the second AZD1222 dose. The origin of the receptors is an adult who received the AZD1222 COVID-19 vaccine. Both conserved end residues are part of each CDR3. D genes are given only for firm matches.

d_call	v_call	j_call	cdr3_nt	cdr3_aa
TRBD1	TRBV18	TRBJ1-1	TGTGCCAGCTCACCTGGACAGGGCCGGAACACTGAAGCTTTCTTT	CASSPGQGRNTEAFF
-	TRBV4-1	TRBJ1-2	TGCGCCAGCAGCTCGGGATTTTGGCGAGGCTACACCTTC	CASSSGFWRGYTF
-	TRBV3-1/TRBV3-2	TRBJ1-1	TGTGCCAGCAGCCTCCACGAGAACACTGAAGCTTTCTTT	CASSLHENTEAFF
TRBD1	TRBV7-2	TRBJ2-7	TGTGCCAGCAGCTCCCGGGACAGGGGCCTATACGAGCAGTACTTC	CASSSRDRGLYEQYF
TRBD2	TRBV7-7	TRBJ2-3	TGTGCCAGCAGCCAGGGACTAGCGGCCACAGATACGCAGTATTTT	CASSQGLAATDTQYF
TRBD1	TRBV6-5	TRBJ2-1	TGTGCCAGCAGTTTCCGGGACAGTTACAATGAGCAGTTCTTC	CASSFRDSYNEQFF
-	TRBV5-8	TRBJ2-5	TGTGCCAGCAGCTTGAGGGGGGGCCTCCCACAAGAGACCCAGTACTTC	CASSLRGGLPQETQYF
-	TRBV7-8	TRBJ2-3	TGTGCCAGCAGCGAAAGAACCGCGGGCGCGGGGCGGGATACGCAGTATTTT	CASSERTAGAGRDTQYF
-	TRBV30	TRBJ1-2	TGTGCCTGGGCCCTACAACAGGGAGATGGCTACACCTTC	CAWALQQGDGYTF
TRBD1	TRBV10-2	TRBJ2-2	TGCGCCAGCAACCACAGGGGGAGTACCGGGGAGCTGTTTTTT	CASNHRGSTGELFF
-	TRBV6-5	TRBJ1-2	TGTGCCAGCTCACGAGCGGGTTTTCCGAACTATGGCTACACCTTC	CASSRAGFPNYGYTF